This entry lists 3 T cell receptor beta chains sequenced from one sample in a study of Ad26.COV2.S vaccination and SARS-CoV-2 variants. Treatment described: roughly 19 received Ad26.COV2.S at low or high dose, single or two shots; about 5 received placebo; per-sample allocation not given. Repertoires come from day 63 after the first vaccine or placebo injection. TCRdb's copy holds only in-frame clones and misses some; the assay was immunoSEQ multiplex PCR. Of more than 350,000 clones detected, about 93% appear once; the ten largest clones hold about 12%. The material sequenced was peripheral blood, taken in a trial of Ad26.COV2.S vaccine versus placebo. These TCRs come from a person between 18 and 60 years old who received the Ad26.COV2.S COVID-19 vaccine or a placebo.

CDR3 residues: CASSLGLGPNTQYF. The CDR3 DNA sequence: TGTGCCAGCAGCTTAGGACTAGGCCCGAATACGCAGTATTTT. The J gene is TRBJ2-3, the V gene TRBV7-2, with a tentative D call TRBD2 (6 bases). V was cut by 1 base and J by 7 bases, with 12 bases left in between. The germline V gene has CDR1 SGHTA and CDR2 FQGNSA. This CDR3 is built from 14 residues.

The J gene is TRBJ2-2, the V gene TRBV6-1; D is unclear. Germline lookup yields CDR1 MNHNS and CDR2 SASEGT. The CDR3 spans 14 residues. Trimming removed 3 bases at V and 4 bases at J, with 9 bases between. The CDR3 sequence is CASSDLMATGELFF. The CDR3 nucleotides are TGTGCCAGCAGTGATTTGATGGCCACCGGGGAGCTGTTTTTT.

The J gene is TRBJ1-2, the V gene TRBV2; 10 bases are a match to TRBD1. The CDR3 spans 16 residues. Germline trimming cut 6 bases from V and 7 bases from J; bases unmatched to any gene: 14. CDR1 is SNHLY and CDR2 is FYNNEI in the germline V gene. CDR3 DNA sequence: TGTGCCAGCAGCCGCATGACAGGGGGCGAAGTCCGTGGCTACACCTTC. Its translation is CASSRMTGGEVRGYTF.